The source of this T cell receptor (beta chain) is a study of T cells in localized non-small cell lung cancer. Points from the study as a whole: Prolonged overall survival went with higher T cell density in the blood. Among the tissues sampled, uninvolved adjacent lung had the highest T cell clonality, above tumor. Of the top 100 tumor clones, median roughly 55 were in adjacent lung, 25 to 35 among its top 100.

Sequencing used immunoSEQ multiplex PCR; TCRdb keeps in-frame clones, though not all of them. The sample yields 25,000 to 35,000 clones, approximately 85% seen once. Remarks on this clone: Its specificity is not known.

The CDR3 has 17 residues. Germline assignment: CDR1 MDHEN and CDR2 SYDVKM. Trimming removed 3 bases from V and 0 bases from J; junction bases left unmatched: 10. This TCR was sampled from a woman aged 40-69 years with stage III lung adenocarcinoma. The chain combines TRBV28 with TRBJ1-1; 7 nucleotides agree with TRBD1. The sample in question was peripheral blood mononuclear cells, obtained before any cancer treatment. CDR3 coding DNA: TGTGCCAGCAGTTTTCCCCGGAGGGGGACAGTGAACACTGAAGCTTTCTTT. As protein: CASSFPRRGTVNTEAFF.